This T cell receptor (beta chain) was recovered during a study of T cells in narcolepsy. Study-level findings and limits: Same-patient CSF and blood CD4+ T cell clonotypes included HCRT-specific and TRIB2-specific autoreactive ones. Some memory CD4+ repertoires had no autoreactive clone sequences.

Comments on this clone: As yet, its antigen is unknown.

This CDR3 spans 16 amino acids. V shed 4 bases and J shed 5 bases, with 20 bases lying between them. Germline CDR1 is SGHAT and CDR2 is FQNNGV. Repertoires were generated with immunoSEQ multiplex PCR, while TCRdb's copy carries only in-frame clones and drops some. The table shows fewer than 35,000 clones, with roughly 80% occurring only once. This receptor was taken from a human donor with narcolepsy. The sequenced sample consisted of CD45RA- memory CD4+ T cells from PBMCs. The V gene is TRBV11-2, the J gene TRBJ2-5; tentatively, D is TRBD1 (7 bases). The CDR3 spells CASSSLGDPGGETQYF. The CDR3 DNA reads TGTGCCAGCAGCTCCCTAGGCGATCCAGGGGGGGAGACCCAGTACTTC. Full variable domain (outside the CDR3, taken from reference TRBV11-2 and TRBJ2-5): EAGVAQSPRYKIIEKRQSVAFWCNPISGHATLYWYQQILGQGPKLLIQFQNNGVVDDSQLPKDRFSAERLKGVDSTLKIQPAKLEDSAVYLCASSSLGDPGGETQYFGPGTRLLVL.